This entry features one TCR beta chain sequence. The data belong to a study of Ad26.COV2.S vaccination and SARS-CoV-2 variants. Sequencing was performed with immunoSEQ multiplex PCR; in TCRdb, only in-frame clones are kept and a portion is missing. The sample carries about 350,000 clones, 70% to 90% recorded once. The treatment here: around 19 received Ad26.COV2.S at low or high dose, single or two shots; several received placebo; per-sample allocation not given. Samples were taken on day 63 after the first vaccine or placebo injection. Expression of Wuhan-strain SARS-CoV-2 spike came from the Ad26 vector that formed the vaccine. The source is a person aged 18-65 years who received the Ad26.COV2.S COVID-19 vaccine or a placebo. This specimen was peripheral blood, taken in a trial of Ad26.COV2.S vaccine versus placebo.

The chain's CDR3 is CASSLSLAGSNEQFF. The CDR3 coding sequence is TGCGCCAGCAGCTTGAGTCTAGCGGGTAGCAATGAGCAGTTCTTC. The chain links TRBV5-1 to TRBJ2-1; the match to TRBD2 covers 8 bases. The CDR3 extends over 15 amino acids. V lost 1 base and J lost 6; bases outside the gene matches: 6. The germline gives CDR1 SGHRS, CDR2 YFSETQ.